Presented here are 20 T cell receptor beta chains from one specimen sequenced in a study of shared clonotypes between healthy human individuals. Here immunoSEQ multiplex PCR was the method, and the copy in TCRdb shows in-frame clones only, minus some. The table lists about 2.1 million clones, 93% of them singletons. Naive CD8 cells lacked CD45RO, underwent positive selection for CCR7 and left out terminally differentiated effector memory CD45RA+ cells. Sample: naive CD8+ T cells from PBMCs. These receptor sequences come from a man younger than 35 in good health. Some clones in this sample may be carry-over from other donors' samples.

J is TRBJ2-2 and V is TRBV7-7; D gene ambiguous. V was shortened by 5 bases and J by 6 bases, with 13 bases between the two germline ends. The CDR3 sequence is 14 residues long. In germline, CDR1 is SSHAT, CDR2 FNYEAQ (reference sequence). The CDR3 is CASSPEAPPGELFF. CDR3 DNA: TGTGCCAGCAGCCCCGAAGCCCCCCCCGGGGAGCTGTTTTTT.

CDR3: CASSITGVALGEQYF. CDR3 nucleotide sequence: TGTGCCAGTAGTATCACCGGGGTTGCCCTCGGCGAGCAGTACTTC. The V and J genes are TRBV19 and TRBJ2-7; a weak D match, TRBD2 (5 bases). This CDR3 is 15 amino acids long. The V gene lost 3 bases and the J gene lost 6 bases, with 18 bases spanning the gap. CDR1 and CDR2 (germline): LNHDA, SQIVND (reference sequence). Drawing the rest from reference TRBV19 and TRBJ2-7, the complete variable domain is DGGITQSPKYLFRKEGQNVTLSCEQNLNHDAMYWYRQDPGQGLRLIYYSQIVNDFQKGDIAEGYSVSREKKESFPLTVTSAQKNPTAFYLCASSITGVALGEQYFGPGTRLTVT.

As DNA, the CDR3 is TGTGCCAGCAGTGAAGCGAGTTACAACTATGGCTACACCTTC. It encodes CASSEASYNYGYTF. The V gene is TRBV6-1, the J gene TRBJ1-2; D remains ambiguous. Germline CDR1 and CDR2: MNHNS and SASEGT. This CDR3 contains 14 residues. V lost 0 bases to trimming and J lost 2 bases, with 7 bases between them.

This sequence joins TRBV7-9 and TRBJ2-2; TRBD1 aligns across 8 bases. The CDR3 length is 16 residues. Germline V gives CDR1 SEHNR, CDR2 FQNEAQ (reference sequence). Trimming at V came to 5 bases and at J to 2 bases, leaving 7 bases not matched to a gene. CDR3 residues: CASSLTGGHNTGELFF. Written as DNA, the CDR3 is TGTGCCAGCAGCCTTACAGGGGGTCATAACACCGGGGAGCTGTTTTTT. The variable domain in full, completed from reference TRBV7-9 and TRBJ2-2, reads DTGVSQNPRHKITKRGQNVTFRCDPISEHNRLYWYRQTLGQGPEFLTYFQNEAQLEKSRLLSDRFSAERPKGSFSTLEIQRTEQGDSAMYLCASSLTGGHNTGELFFGEGSRLTVL.

The V call is TRBV5-1, the J call TRBJ2-7; D may be TRBD1 (6 bases). The germline CDR1 and CDR2 sequences are SGHRS and YFSETQ. The CDR3 sequence is 14 residues long. V lost 0 bases to trimming and J lost 5 bases, with 12 bases between them. CDR3 sequence (DNA): TGCGCCAGCAGCTTGGTGGGGGCGCGCAACGAGCAGTACTTC. This translates into CASSLVGARNEQYF.

Here the CDR3 reads CASSERGTSGRRDEQFF. The CDR3 DNA follows: TGTGCCAGCAGTGAAAGGGGGACTAGCGGGAGGAGAGATGAGCAGTTCTTC. The rearrangement uses TRBV2 and TRBJ2-1; TRBD2 matches 15 bases. This CDR3 has 17 amino acids. In germline, CDR1 is SNHLY, CDR2 FYNNEI. Trimming at V came to 2 bases and at J to 8 bases, leaving 7 bases not matched to a gene.

CDR3 sequence: CASSSHGSGSYNEQFF. The CDR3 DNA sequence: TGTGCCAGCAGCTCCCATGGTTCCGGCTCCTACAATGAGCAGTTCTTC. V is TRBV7-9 and J is TRBJ2-1; no reliable D call. This CDR3 has 16 amino acids. Trimming stripped 4 bases from V and 0 bases from J, with 13 bases between. Germline V lookup: CDR1 SEHNR, CDR2 FQNEAQ (reference sequence).

J is TRBJ2-7 and V is TRBV5-6, with a tentative D call TRBD1 (5 bases). V lost 3 bases, J lost 3 bases, and 10 bases lay in between. Germline CDR1 SGHDT, CDR2 YYEEEE. This CDR3 comprises 13 residues. The CDR3 region is CASSSTGVYEQYF. In DNA, the CDR3 is TGTGCCAGCAGCTCTACAGGAGTCTACGAGCAGTACTTC.

This sequence joins TRBV6-5 and TRBJ2-7, with 8 bases fitting TRBD1. Losses at the gene ends were 6 bases for V and 2 bases for J; bases not matched to a gene: 6. The germline V gene has CDR1 MNHEY and CDR2 SVGAGI. The CDR3 is made up of 14 amino acids. CDR3 loop: CASRSGTGPYEQYF. Here the CDR3 DNA reads TGTGCCAGCAGGTCCGGGACAGGCCCCTACGAGCAGTACTTC.

This clone was observed once. The sample holds other DNA sequences that translate to the same CDR3. This chain links TRBV7-9 with TRBJ2-7; either TRBD1 or TRBD2 may fit D (5 bases each). There are 13 residues in the CDR3. V lost 0 bases and J lost 4, with 7 bases in between. CDR1 and CDR2 from the germline V gene are SEHNR and FQNEAQ (reference sequence). The CDR3 sequence is CASSLAGGYEQYF. The CDR3 nucleotides read TGTGCCAGCAGCTTAGCTGGGGGTTACGAGCAGTACTTC. Complete variable domain (other parts from reference TRBV7-9 and TRBJ2-7): DTGVSQNPRHKITKRGQNVTFRCDPISEHNRLYWYRQTLGQGPEFLTYFQNEAQLEKSRLLSDRFSAERPKGSFSTLEIQRTEQGDSAMYLCASSLAGGYEQYFGPGTRLTVT.

The chain couples TRBV10-2 to TRBJ2-7; D not resolved. CDR3 length: 17 residues. In germline, CDR1 is WSHSY, CDR2 SAAADI. V was cut by 4 bases and J by 6 bases, with 25 bases left in between. DNA of the CDR3: TGCGCCAGCAGTGTTATAGATTGGGCTACCACGCCTCGCGAGCAGTACTTC. It is translated as CASSVIDWATTPREQYF.

This clone appeared once. The chain joins TRBV5-1 to TRBJ2-7; D may be TRBD1 or TRBD2 (6 bases each). Trimming shortened V by 4 bases and J by 5 bases, and 16 bases separated the two germline ends. CDR1 and CDR2 (germline): SGHRS, YFSETQ. The CDR3 contains 14 residues. The CDR3: CASSTFWGADEQYF. CDR3 DNA sequence: TGCGCCAGCAGCACCTTTTGGGGGGCGGACGAGCAGTACTTC.

This rearrangement joins TRBV4-2 to TRBJ1-1; the D is unclear. Trimming stripped 4 bases from V and 10 bases from J, with 16 bases between. Germline-derived CDR1 and CDR2 are LGHNA and YNFKEQ. CDR3 size: 13 residues. The CDR3 DNA follows: TGTGCCAGCAGCCCTCCAAGTCCCCCCCGAGCTTTCTTT. The encoded protein is CASSPPSPPRAFF.

The rearrangement joins TRBV5-4 to TRBJ2-7; 8 nucleotides line up with TRBD1. V shed 4 bases and J 5 bases; nucleotides not matched to a gene: 14. In germline, CDR1 is SGHNT, CDR2 YYREEE (reference sequence). The CDR3 runs to 16 residues. The CDR3 sequence is CASSPGRRQGAHEQYF. The CDR3, as DNA: TGTGCCAGCAGCCCCGGGCGGAGGCAGGGGGCCCACGAGCAGTACTTC. The whole variable domain, remainder taken from reference TRBV5-4 and TRBJ2-7, is ETGVTQSPTHLIKTRGQQVTLRCSSQSGHNTVSWYQQALGQGPQFIFQYYREEENGRGNFPPRFSGLQFPNYSSELNVNALELDDSALYLCASSPGRRQGAHEQYFGPGTRLTVT.

This clone was counted once. The chain uses TRBV6-6 and TRBJ2-1; maybe TRBD2 (6 bases). Germline assignment: CDR1 MNHNY and CDR2 SVGAGI (reference sequence). This CDR3 contains 12 residues. Trimming took 2 bases from V and 9 from J, leaving 8 bases between them. CDR3: CASSYVLAEQFF. In DNA form, the CDR3 reads TGTGCCAGCAGTTACGTACTAGCTGAGCAGTTCTTC.

The V and J genes are TRBV14 and TRBJ2-7; D is possibly TRBD1 (6 bases). From germline, CDR1 is SGHDN and CDR2 FVKESK. The V end lost 5 bases, the J end lost 4 bases, and 12 bases lay between the germline ends. The CDR3 is 13 amino acids. The CDR3, as DNA: TGTGCCAGCAGCGCCTTAGGGGGTTACGAGCAGTACTTC. This gives the protein CASSALGGYEQYF.

The chain couples TRBV19 to TRBJ1-1; 8 bases map to TRBD1. V lost 4 bases to trimming and J lost 0 bases; unmatched junction nucleotides: 10. Germline loops: CDR1 LNHDA, CDR2 SQIVND (reference sequence). The CDR3 length is 17 residues. CDR3 amino acids: CASSTPGQAFMNTEAFF. In DNA, the CDR3 is TGTGCCAGTAGTACCCCGGGACAGGCCTTCATGAACACTGAAGCTTTCTTT.

The rearrangement joins TRBV2 to TRBJ2-7, with D unclear. V was cut by 11 bases and J by 3 bases, with 14 bases left in between. Looked up from germline, CDR1 is SNHLY and CDR2 is FYNNEI. This CDR3 region has 12 residues. CDR3 region: CAASTSNYEQYF. The CDR3 coding sequence is TGTGCCGCCTCTACCAGTAACTACGAGCAGTACTTC.

The chain has TRBV27 and TRBJ2-7, with 8 bases identical to TRBD2. CDR1 and CDR2 from the germline V gene are MNHEY and SMNVEV (reference sequence). V gave up 2 bases and J gave up 1 base; unmatched junction bases: 4. CDR3 length equals 15 residues. The chain's CDR3 is CASSLAGGKSYEQYF. Here the CDR3 DNA reads TGTGCCAGCAGTTTAGCGGGAGGTAAATCCTACGAGCAGTACTTC.

The V and J genes are TRBV2 and TRBJ2-7; 7 bases map to TRBD2. CDR1 and CDR2 from the germline V gene are SNHLY and FYNNEI. CDR3 length: 14 amino acids. V shed 6 bases and J 5 bases; nucleotides not matched to a gene: 10. The CDR3 spells CASRGGFLLNEQYF. In nucleotides, the CDR3 is TGTGCCAGCAGGGGAGGGTTCCTTTTGAACGAGCAGTACTTC.